Below, 3 T cell receptor beta chains from the same sample are listed, as sequenced in a study of beta chain features in type 1 diabetes. TCRB transcripts that were expressed got sequenced, as all of the isolated RNA had been reverse transcribed. Only in-frame clones appear in the TCRdb table, and some are missing; sequencing was by immunoSEQ multiplex PCR. The sample has hundreds of thousands of clones, approximately 8.2% seen once; the top ten hold less than 0.45%. Specimen: central memory CD4+ T cells from blood. These TCRs come from a woman younger than 35 in good health.

The chain recombines TRBV11-2 with TRBJ2-5; D is perhaps TRBD2 (5 bases). This CDR3 contains 16 residues. Germline V CDR1 and CDR2: SGHAT, FQNNGV. Trimming took off 1 base at V and 4 bases at J, with 16 bases between the two ends. CDR3 coding DNA: TGTGCCAGCAGCTTAGTTGGCGGGCGGGTTAGAGAGACCCAGTACTTC. Translating it yields CASSLVGGRVRETQYF.

In this sample, this clone turned up many times. The V gene is TRBV15, the J gene TRBJ2-5; tentatively, D is TRBD1 or TRBD2 (6 bases each). The CDR3 has 12 amino acids. Germline CDR1 reads LNHNV; CDR2 reads YYDKDF (reference sequence). V was pared by 8 bases and J by 5 bases, with 12 bases between. The DNA for the CDR3 is TGTGCCACCGGAGGGGGTCGGGAGACCCAGTACTTC. Translation gives CATGGGRETQYF.

In its sample, this clone was seen a few times. This chain connects TRBV7-9 to TRBJ2-7; D may match TRBD1 or TRBD2 (5 bases each). The V end was cut by 4 bases, the J end by 7 bases, with 14 bases between. Germline lookup yields CDR1 SEHNR and CDR2 FQNEAQ (reference sequence). The CDR3 extends over 13 amino acids. CDR3 sequence reads: CASSSSRGTEQYF. CDR3 coding DNA: TGTGCCAGCAGCTCTTCGAGGGGTACGGAGCAGTACTTC.